This TCR beta chain was sequenced in a study of human T cells and chemical hapten exposure. Study summary: Diphenylcyclopropenone doses were given weekly to the scalps of patients across the approximately 24-week study. Minor pooled library volume differences mainly drove per-sample TCR yield variation.

This clonotype came up many times. TCRdb re-derived calls from the RACE reads in MiXCR, one entry per CDR3 protein. The sample lists about 52,000 distinct CDR3 sequences; roughly a tenth were seen once. The germline gives CDR1 MRHNA, CDR2 SNTAGT. V was pared by 3 bases and J by 5 bases, with 1 base of the junction left unmatched. This CDR3 has 14 residues. Time point in this sample: patch test 3, about 24 weeks after DPC sensitization. The treatment: therapeutic diphenylcyclopropenone sensitization with weekly scalp DPC. Sequencing started from total RNA isolated from unfractionated whole blood. The input for sequencing was whole blood, taken in connection with sensitization to the hapten diphenylcyclopropenone (DPC). The TCR sequence derives from a woman aged 40 to 55 with alopecia areata. Some clones in this sample may be carry-over from other donors' samples. The rearrangement uses TRBV6-4 and TRBJ2-3; 11 bases match TRBD2. The CDR3 nucleotides are TGTGCCAGCAGTGAAGGGACTAGCGGAGATACGCAGTATTTT. Its protein product is CASSEGTSGDTQYF.